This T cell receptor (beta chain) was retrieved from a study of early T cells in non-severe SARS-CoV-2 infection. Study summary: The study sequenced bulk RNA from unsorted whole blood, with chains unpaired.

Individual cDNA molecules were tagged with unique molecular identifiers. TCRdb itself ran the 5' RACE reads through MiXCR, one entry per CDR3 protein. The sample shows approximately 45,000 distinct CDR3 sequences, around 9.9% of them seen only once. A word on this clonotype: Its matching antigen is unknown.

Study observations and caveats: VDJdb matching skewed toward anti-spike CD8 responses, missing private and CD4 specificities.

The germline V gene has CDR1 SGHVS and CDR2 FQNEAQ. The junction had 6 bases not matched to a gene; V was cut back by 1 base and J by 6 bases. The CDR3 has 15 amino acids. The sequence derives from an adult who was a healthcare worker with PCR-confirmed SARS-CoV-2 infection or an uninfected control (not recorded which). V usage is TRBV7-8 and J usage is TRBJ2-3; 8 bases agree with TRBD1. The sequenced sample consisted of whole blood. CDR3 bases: TGTGCCAGCAGCTTAGGAGGGACAGGAGGGGATACGCAGTATTTT. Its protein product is CASSLGGTGGDTQYF.